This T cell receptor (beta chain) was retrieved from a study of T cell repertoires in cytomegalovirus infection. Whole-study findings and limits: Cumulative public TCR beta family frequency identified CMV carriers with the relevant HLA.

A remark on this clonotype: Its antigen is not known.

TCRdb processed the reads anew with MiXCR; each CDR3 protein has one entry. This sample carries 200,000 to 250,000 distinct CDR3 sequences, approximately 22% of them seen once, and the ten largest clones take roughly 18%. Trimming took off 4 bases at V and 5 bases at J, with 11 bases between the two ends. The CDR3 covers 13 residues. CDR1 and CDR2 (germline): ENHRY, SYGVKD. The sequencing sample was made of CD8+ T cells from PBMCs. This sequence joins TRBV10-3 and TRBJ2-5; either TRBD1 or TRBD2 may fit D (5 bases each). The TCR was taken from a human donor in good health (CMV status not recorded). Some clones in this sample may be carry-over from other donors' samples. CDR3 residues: CAISVDRGETQYF. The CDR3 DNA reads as TGTGCCATCAGTGTCGACAGAGGGGAGACCCAGTACTTC.